This is a list of T cell receptor beta chains from one sample in a study of shared clonotypes between healthy human individuals. Here immunoSEQ multiplex PCR was the method, and the copy in TCRdb shows in-frame clones only, minus some. Of some 2,000,000 clones detected, about 95% appear once; the ten largest clones hold roughly 1%. The specimen was naive CD8+ T cells sorted from blood. Every receptor here comes from a man aged 18 to 29 in good health. The CDR3 runs from the conserved cysteine through the conserved F or W. A D gene is named only where the DNA matches it firmly. Size values are once, few and many counts, or a class for expanded clones, and some rows have none.

V gene	D gene	clone size	J gene	CDR3 protein	CDR3 DNA
TRBV9	-	-	TRBJ2-3	CASSVEIVTDTQYF	TGTGCCAGCAGCGTAGAGATCGTCACAGATACGCAGTATTTT
TRBV2	TRBD2	-	TRBJ2-7	CASMLTSGSEQYF	TGTGCCAGCATGTTAACTAGCGGGAGCGAGCAGTACTTC
TRBV27	-	-	TRBJ2-7	CASSLSGGQKTYEQYF	TGTGCCAGCAGTTTATCCGGGGGGCAGAAGACCTACGAGCAGTACTTC
TRBV2	-	-	TRBJ2-1	CASSDSANEQFF	TGTGCCAGCAGTGATAGCGCCAATGAGCAGTTCTTC
TRBV4-2	TRBD2	-	TRBJ2-3	CASSQIAGANFYTDTQYF	TGTGCCAGCAGCCAGATAGCGGGGGCAAATTTCTACACAGATACGCAGTATTTT
TRBV7-6	TRBD1	-	TRBJ2-7	CASSERQGYSYEQYF	TGTGCCAGCAGCGAGAGACAGGGGTATAGCTACGAGCAGTACTTC
TRBV27	-	-	TRBJ2-2	CASSFRVPPLFADTGELFF	TGTGCCAGCAGTTTCAGGGTCCCGCCTTTGTTTGCGGACACCGGGGAGCTGTTTTTT
TRBV7-2	-	-	TRBJ2-1	CASGPSGSYNEQFF	TGTGCCAGCGGGCCTAGTGGGAGTTACAATGAGCAGTTCTTC
TRBV2	-	-	TRBJ2-7	CASSAGTHPYEQYF	TGTGCCAGCAGTGCAGGCACCCACCCCTACGAGCAGTACTTC
TRBV6-5	TRBD2	-	TRBJ2-7	CASSYSSGGAVEQYF	TGTGCCAGCAGTTACTCTTCCGGGGGGGCGGTCGAGCAGTACTTC
TRBV6-5	-	-	TRBJ1-4	CASSYGAVEKLFF	TGTGCCAGCAGTTACGGGGCAGTCGAAAAACTGTTTTTT
TRBV6-6	TRBD1	-	TRBJ2-7	CASSYTDRGSSYEQYF	TGTGCCAGCAGTTACACAGACAGGGGGAGCTCCTACGAGCAGTACTTC
TRBV7-7	TRBD1	few	TRBJ2-7	CASSFSRGREQYF	TGTGCTAGCAGCTTCTCCAGGGGGCGCGAGCAGTACTTC
TRBV7-9	TRBD2	-	TRBJ2-7	CASSPSSGRTYEQYF	TGTGCCAGCAGCCCTTCTAGCGGGCGAACCTACGAGCAGTACTTC
TRBV6-5	-	-	TRBJ2-7	CASSYSQTGAVYEQYF	TGTGCCAGCAGTTACTCCCAAACCGGGGCCGTTTACGAGCAGTACTTC
TRBV10-3	TRBD2	-	TRBJ2-7	CAISELAGGSPYEQYF	TGTGCCATCAGTGAGCTGGCGGGAGGTTCACCCTACGAGCAGTACTTC
TRBV27	-	-	TRBJ2-7	CASSPGTLYEQYF	TGTGCCAGCAGCCCTGGGACATTGTACGAGCAGTACTTC
TRBV27	-	-	TRBJ2-5	CASSLGAGWGETQYF	TGTGCCAGCAGTTTAGGGGCAGGGTGGGGAGAGACCCAGTACTTC
TRBV13	TRBD2	-	TRBJ2-2	CASKIAGVAGELFF	TGTGCCAGCAAAATAGCGGGAGTTGCGGGGGAGCTGTTTTTT
TRBV4-3	-	-	TRBJ2-2	CASSPGQLTGELFF	TGCGCCAGCAGCCCTGGACAGTTAACCGGGGAGCTGTTTTTT
TRBV7-9	TRBD1	-	TRBJ2-7	CASSLGPGQGKDYEQYF	TGTGCCAGCAGCTTAGGACCCGGACAGGGAAAGGACTACGAGCAGTACTTC
TRBV25-1	-	-	TRBJ2-2	CASSGPTGELFF	TGTGCCAGCAGTGGGCCCACCGGGGAGCTGTTTTTT
TRBV10-1	TRBD2	-	TRBJ2-1	CASSELLAGAGNEQFF	TGCGCCAGCAGTGAGCTACTAGCGGGGGCTGGCAATGAGCAGTTCTTC
TRBV2	-	-	TRBJ2-7	CASSVRGGSYEQYF	TGTGCCAGCAGTGTTCGCGGAGGCTCCTACGAGCAGTACTTC
TRBV6-5	TRBD1	-	TRBJ1-1	CASNTGGGNTEAFF	TGTGCCAGCAACACAGGGGGCGGGAACACTGAAGCTTTCTTT
TRBV28	TRBD1	-	TRBJ1-5	CASSLGTGGFLSNQPQHF	TGTGCCAGCAGTTTAGGGACAGGGGGCTTCCTAAGCAATCAGCCCCAGCATTTT
TRBV29-1	-	-	TRBJ2-7	CSVEGYQNSLLGEQYF	TGCAGCGTTGAAGGTTACCAGAACAGCCTCCTCGGGGAGCAGTACTTC
TRBV7-9	TRBD1	-	TRBJ1-4	CASRSTGVPNEKLFF	TGTGCCAGCAGATCCACAGGGGTTCCTAATGAAAAACTGTTTTTT
TRBV6-5	-	-	TRBJ2-7	CASAEGPTYEQYF	TGTGCCAGCGCGGAGGGGCCCACCTACGAGCAGTACTTC
TRBV27	TRBD2	-	TRBJ2-7	CASSPSSGGLSYEQYF	TGTGCCAGCAGCCCTTCTAGCGGGGGCCTCTCCTACGAGCAGTACTTC
TRBV5-1	-	-	TRBJ1-4	CASSSDSSTNEKLFF	TGCGCCAGCAGCTCCGACAGTTCAACTAATGAAAAACTGTTTTTT
TRBV29-1	TRBD1	-	TRBJ2-3	CSVEWVTGGLTDTQYF	TGCAGCGTTGAATGGGTGACAGGGGGCCTCACAGATACGCAGTATTTT
TRBV4-1	-	-	TRBJ1-3	CASSQDGEGTGNTIYF	TGCGCCAGCAGCCAAGATGGCGAAGGGACTGGAAACACCATATATTTT
TRBV7-3	-	-	TRBJ1-1	CASSLRRNTEAFF	TGTGCCAGCAGCTTAAGACGGAACACTGAAGCTTTCTTT
TRBV2	-	-	TRBJ1-1	CASSGRRRWPVNTEAFF	TGTGCCAGCAGTGGCAGGAGGAGGTGGCCCGTGAACACTGAAGCTTTCTTT